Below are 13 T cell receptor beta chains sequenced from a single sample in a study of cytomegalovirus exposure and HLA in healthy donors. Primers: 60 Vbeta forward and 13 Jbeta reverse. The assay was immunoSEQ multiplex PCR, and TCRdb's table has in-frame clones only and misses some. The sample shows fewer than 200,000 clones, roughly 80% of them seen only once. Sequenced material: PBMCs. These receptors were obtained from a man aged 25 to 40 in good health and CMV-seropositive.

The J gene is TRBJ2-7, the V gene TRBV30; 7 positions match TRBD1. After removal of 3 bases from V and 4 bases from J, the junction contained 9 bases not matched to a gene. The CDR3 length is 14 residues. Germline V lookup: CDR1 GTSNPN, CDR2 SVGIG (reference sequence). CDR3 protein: CAWRPIGQEYEQYF. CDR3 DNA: TGTGCCTGGAGGCCAATCGGACAGGAATACGAGCAGTACTTC.

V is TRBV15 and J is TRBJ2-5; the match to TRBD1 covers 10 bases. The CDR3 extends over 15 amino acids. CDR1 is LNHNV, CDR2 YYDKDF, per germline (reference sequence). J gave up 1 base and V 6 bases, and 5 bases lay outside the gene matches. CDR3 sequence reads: CATRSDRGPQETQYF. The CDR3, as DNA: TGTGCCACCAGGAGCGACAGGGGGCCCCAAGAGACCCAGTACTTC.

CDR3: CASKLAGATDTQYF. CDR3 nucleotides: TGCGCCAGCAAACTAGCGGGGGCAACAGATACGCAGTATTTT. This chain uses TRBV5-1 with TRBJ2-3; the match to TRBD2 covers 11 bases. This CDR3 is built from 14 residues. With V trimmed by 6 bases and J by 3 bases, 3 bases remained unmatched. Germline V CDR1 and CDR2: SGHRS, YFSETQ.

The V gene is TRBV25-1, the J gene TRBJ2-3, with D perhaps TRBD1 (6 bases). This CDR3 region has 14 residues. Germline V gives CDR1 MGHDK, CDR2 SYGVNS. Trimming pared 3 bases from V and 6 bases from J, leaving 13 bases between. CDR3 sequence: CASSDQRGSDTQYF. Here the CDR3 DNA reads TGTGCCAGCAGTGACCAGAGGGGGTCGGATACGCAGTATTTT.

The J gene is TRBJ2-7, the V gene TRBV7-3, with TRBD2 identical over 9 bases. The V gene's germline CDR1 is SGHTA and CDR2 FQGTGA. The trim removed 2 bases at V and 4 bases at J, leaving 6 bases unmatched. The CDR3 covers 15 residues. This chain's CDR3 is CASSLRGGDFYEQYF. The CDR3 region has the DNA TGTGCCAGCAGCTTACGCGGGGGGGACTTTTACGAGCAGTACTTC.

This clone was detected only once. CDR3 protein: CASSLDRGSSYNEQFF. DNA for the CDR3: TGTGCCAGCAGCCTGGACAGGGGGTCTTCCTACAATGAGCAGTTCTTC. V usage is TRBV5-4 and J usage is TRBJ2-1; 10 bases map to TRBD1. The V gene's germline CDR1 is SGHNT and CDR2 YYREEE (reference sequence). The CDR3 has 16 amino acids. Trimming cost V 4 bases and J 1 base; bases outside gene matches: 5.

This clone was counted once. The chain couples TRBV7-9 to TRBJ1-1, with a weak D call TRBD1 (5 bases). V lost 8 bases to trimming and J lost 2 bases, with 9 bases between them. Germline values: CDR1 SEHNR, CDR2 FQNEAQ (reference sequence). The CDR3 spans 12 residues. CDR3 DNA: TGTGCCAGCTGCAGGGAAAACACTGAAGCTTTCTTT. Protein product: CASCRENTEAFF.

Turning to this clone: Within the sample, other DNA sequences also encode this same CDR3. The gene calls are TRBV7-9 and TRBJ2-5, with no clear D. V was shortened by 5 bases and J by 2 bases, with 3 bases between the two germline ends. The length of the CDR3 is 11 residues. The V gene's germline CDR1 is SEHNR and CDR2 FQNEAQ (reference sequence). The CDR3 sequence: CASSPQETQYF. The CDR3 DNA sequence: TGTGCCAGCAGCCCGCAAGAGACCCAGTACTTC.

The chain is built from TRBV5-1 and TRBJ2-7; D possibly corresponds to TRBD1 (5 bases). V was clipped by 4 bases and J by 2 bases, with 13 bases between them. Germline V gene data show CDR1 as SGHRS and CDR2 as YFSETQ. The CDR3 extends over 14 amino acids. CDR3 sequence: CASSGDSDPYEQYF. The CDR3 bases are TGCGCCAGCAGCGGCGACAGCGATCCCTACGAGCAGTACTTC.

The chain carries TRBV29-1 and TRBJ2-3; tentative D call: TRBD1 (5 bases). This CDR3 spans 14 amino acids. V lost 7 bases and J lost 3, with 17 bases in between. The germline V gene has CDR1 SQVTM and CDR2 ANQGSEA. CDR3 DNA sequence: TGCAGCGCCGTGGGGCTAGTCAGTACAGATACGCAGTATTTT. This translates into CSAVGLVSTDTQYF.

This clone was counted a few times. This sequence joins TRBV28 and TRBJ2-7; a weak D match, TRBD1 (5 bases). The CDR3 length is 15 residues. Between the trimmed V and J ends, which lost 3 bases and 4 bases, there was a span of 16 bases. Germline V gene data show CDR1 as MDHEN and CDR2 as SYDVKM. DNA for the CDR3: TGTGCCAGCAGTTTCCCCCCGGCAGGGTCGTACGAGCAGTACTTC. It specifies CASSFPPAGSYEQYF.

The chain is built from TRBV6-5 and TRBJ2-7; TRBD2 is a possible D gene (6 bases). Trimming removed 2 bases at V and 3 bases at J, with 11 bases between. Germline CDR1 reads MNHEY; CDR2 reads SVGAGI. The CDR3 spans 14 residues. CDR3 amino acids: CASSYRDSYYEQYF. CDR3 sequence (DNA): TGTGCCAGCAGTTACCGGGACTCCTACTACGAGCAGTACTTC.

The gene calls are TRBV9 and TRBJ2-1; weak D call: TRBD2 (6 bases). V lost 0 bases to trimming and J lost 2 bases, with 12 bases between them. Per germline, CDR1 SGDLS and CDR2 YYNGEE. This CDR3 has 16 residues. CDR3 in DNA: TGTGCCAGCAGCGTAGTCGCGGGGTCAACCTACAATGAGCAGTTCTTC. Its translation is CASSVVAGSTYNEQFF.